The clone carrying this T cell receptor beta chain has more than one count but fewer than ten. Its antigen remains unidentified. Germline V gene lookup returns CDR1 LGHNA and CDR2 YSLEER. The V and J ends lost 0 bases and 4 bases respectively, with 9 bases between them. The CDR3 sequence is 14 residues long. This sample is part of a study of blood T cells in healthy people across ages. With a J-beta primer mix and a sample-barcoded 5' primer, a second PCR ran about 7 to 12 cycles. TCRdb fed the 5' RACE reads into MiXCR, producing one record per CDR3 protein. The sample yields about a million distinct CDR3 sequences, approximately 38% seen once. Notes on the study in general: Naive CD4+ cell counts and diversity both ran higher in long-lived than in aged donors.

The chain employs TRBV4-3 and TRBJ1-1; maybe TRBD1 (5 bases). The sequence was obtained from a man aged 18 to 29 in good health. Material for sequencing was blood. The CDR3 DNA sequence: TGCGCCAGCAGCCAAGAGGGCAGGGTCACTGAAGCTTTCTTT. Translating gives CASSQEGRVTEAFF.